Sequencing of this TCR beta chain was carried out in a study of cytomegalovirus exposure and HLA in healthy donors. With 60 Vbeta and 13 Jbeta primers, the PCR was carried out. TCRdb's copy holds only in-frame clones and misses some; the assay was immunoSEQ multiplex PCR. In the table there are roughly 150,000 clones, approximately 73% of which are singletons. As to this clone: What it recognizes is unknown.

Each donor was nominally healthy when sampled (though unrecorded immune exposures were likely). Regarding the study as a whole: Most of the CMV-associated TCR beta chains (in a later analysis) appeared to be HLA-restricted. Analysis was performed later, and it showed HLA-associated TCR beta chains to be more clonally expanded than equally common others.

The CDR3 covers 14 residues. Trimming took 3 bases from V and 5 from J, leaving 11 bases between them. Looked up from germline, CDR1 is SGHTA and CDR2 is FQGNSA. This TCR was recovered from a man aged 25 to 40 in good health and CMV-seropositive. The rearrangement joins TRBV7-2 to TRBJ2-1; D is undetermined. The sequenced sample was PBMCs. CDR3 DNA: TGTGCCAGCAGCTTCCTAGGTAGGCACAATGAGCAGTTCTTC. Its protein is CASSFLGRHNEQFF.